This T cell receptor beta chain was documented in a study of cytomegalovirus exposure and HLA in healthy donors. V was trimmed by 5 bases and J by 5 bases, leaving 15 bases between them. Per the germline V gene, CDR1 is SGHTA and CDR2 is FQGNSA. This CDR3 spans 14 amino acids. Among the donors, all were healthy bone marrow donors. Findings and caveats of the study: The classifier reportedly diagnosed cytomegalovirus status with high sensitivity and specificity. TCR beta chain V- and J-gene trimming was linked, in a later analysis, to a missense variant in DCLRE1C.

This PCR relied on a set of 60 Vbeta primers and 13 Jbeta primers. As handled by the study authors: Per a later analysis, the number of unique TCR beta chains was approximately 80 million, of which about 11 million were shared. TCRdb keeps only in-frame clones here, not all; method: immunoSEQ multiplex PCR. V and J calls and clone size follow that table, whereas D and trimming were derived from the DNA. The table records about 150,000 clones, roughly 83% of them present only once. Comments on this clone: Antigen unknown.

The sequencing sample was made of PBMCs. The clonotype comes from a man aged 35 to 55 in good health and CMV-seronegative. This chain joins TRBV7-2 and TRBJ2-5; D might be TRBD2 (6 bases). This CDR3 is CASSAGRGWETQYF. The CDR3 DNA sequence: TGTGCCAGCAGCGCGGGACGGGGGTGGGAGACCCAGTACTTC.